These T cell receptor beta chains were read from a single sample in a study of vaccination effects on CD4 cells after COVID-19. Libraries were prepared by immunoSEQ multiplex PCR; TCRdb keeps only in-frame clonotypes and omits some of them. The repertoire holds around 67,000 clones, with approximately 82% as singletons. These receptors lack a known antigen. This material consisted of CD4+ T cells from PBMCs cultured with HCoV-229E spike peptides, taken after COVID-19 vaccination. These receptors were taken from a human donor who received a COVID-19 vaccine. CDR3s include the opening cysteine and the closing phenylalanine or tryptophan. D genes are given only for firm matches. For some rows the clone size is stated as once, few or many, or as a class when expanded; others skip it.

D: NA
J: TRBJ1-2
V: TRBV18
size: NA
CDR3: CASSPPGQGYGYTF
DNA: TGTGCCAGCTCACCACCTGGCCAGGGGTATGGCTACACCTTC

D: TRBD1
J: TRBJ2-3
V: TRBV2
size: once
CDR3: CASSATGQTDTQYF
DNA: TGTGCCAGCAGTGCGACAGGGCAAACAGATACGCAGTATTTT

D: NA
J: TRBJ2-3
V: TRBV7-2
size: few
CDR3: CASSFRGPPLFVTDTQYF
DNA: TGTGCCAGCAGCTTTAGGGGCCCGCCTTTATTCGTCACAGATACGCAGTATTTT

D: NA
J: TRBJ2-5
V: TRBV20-1
size: NA
CDR3: CSARLQETQYF
DNA: TGCAGCGCTCGGCTCCAAGAGACCCAGTACTTC

D: NA
J: TRBJ2-2
V: TRBV7-2
size: NA
CDR3: CASRGGGNTGELFF
DNA: TGTGCCAGCAGAGGGGGGGGGAACACCGGGGAGCTGTTTTTT

D: NA
J: TRBJ1-1
V: TRBV30
size: NA
CDR3: CAWGQSSGAFF
DNA: TGTGCCTGGGGACAGTCCTCAGGGGCTTTCTTT

D: NA
J: TRBJ1-5
V: TRBV7-9
size: NA
CDR3: CASSLSGVGIQPQHF
DNA: TGTGCCAGCAGCTTATCGGGTGTTGGGATCCAGCCCCAGCATTTT

D: NA
J: TRBJ1-2
V: TRBV9
size: once
CDR3: CASSPYPRTKANYGYTF
DNA: TGTGCCAGCAGCCCTTACCCCAGGACCAAAGCTAACTATGGCTACACCTTC

D: NA
J: TRBJ1-1
V: TRBV5-5
size: few
CDR3: CASSPGIEAFF
DNA: TGTGCCAGCAGCCCCGGGATTGAAGCTTTCTTT

D: NA
J: TRBJ2-3
V: TRBV29-1
size: NA
CDR3: CSGLLSTDTQYF
DNA: TGCAGCGGCTTATTAAGCACAGATACGCAGTATTTT

D: NA
J: TRBJ2-4
V: TRBV6-5
size: NA
CDR3: CASRDGDIQYF
DNA: TGTGCCAGCAGAGATGGGGACATTCAGTACTTC

D: NA
J: TRBJ1-5
V: TRBV5-6
size: NA
CDR3: CASSILRDRYNQPQHF
DNA: TGTGCCAGCAGCATACTCCGGGACCGCTACAATCAGCCCCAGCATTTT

D: TRBD1
J: TRBJ2-5
V: TRBV5-1
size: once
CDR3: CASSLQPPGQGRETQYF
DNA: TGCGCCAGCAGCTTGCAGCCCCCGGGACAGGGGAGAGAGACCCAGTACTTC

D: NA
J: TRBJ1-6
V: TRBV29-1
size: NA
CDR3: CSVLSGVGSPLHF
DNA: TGCAGCGTTTTGTCAGGGGTGGGGTCACCCCTCCACTTT

D: NA
J: TRBJ2-2
V: TRBV27
size: few
CDR3: CASKIRGTGELFF
DNA: TGTGCCAGCAAGATAAGGGGCACCGGGGAGCTGTTTTTT

D: NA
J: TRBJ2-5
V: TRBV3-1/TRBV3-2
size: NA
CDR3: CASSQGATETQYF
DNA: TGTGCCAGCAGCCAGGGGGCCACGGAGACCCAGTACTTC

D: NA
J: TRBJ1-5
V: TRBV3-1/TRBV3-2
size: NA
CDR3: CASSPTGSNQPQHF
DNA: TGTGCCAGCAGCCCTACAGGGAGCAATCAGCCCCAGCATTTT

D: NA
J: TRBJ1-5
V: TRBV19
size: few
CDR3: CASNDRKRQPQHF
DNA: TGTGCCAGTAATGACAGAAAAAGACAGCCCCAGCATTTT

D: TRBD2
J: TRBJ2-1
V: TRBV6-6
size: NA
CDR3: CASSYSWGGEQFF
DNA: TGTGCCAGCAGTTATAGTTGGGGGGGTGAGCAGTTCTTC

D: NA
J: TRBJ1-5
V: TRBV19
size: NA
CDR3: CASSMEPSGQPQHF
DNA: TGTGCCAGTAGTATGGAACCTTCGGGTCAGCCCCAGCATTTT

D: NA
J: TRBJ1-1
V: TRBV28
size: NA
CDR3: CASSPRGLSRMNTEAFF
DNA: TGTGCCAGCAGTCCCCGTGGTTTAAGCAGGATGAACACTGAAGCTTTCTTT

D: NA
J: TRBJ2-3
V: TRBV2
size: few
CDR3: CASSGEGGPTDTQYF
DNA: TGTGCCAGCAGTGGTGAGGGGGGGCCCACAGATACGCAGTATTTT

D: NA
J: TRBJ1-2
V: TRBV6-4
size: NA
CDR3: CASSPTGNYGYTF
DNA: TGTGCCAGCAGCCCCACAGGGAACTATGGCTACACCTTC

D: NA
J: TRBJ2-2
V: TRBV10-1
size: NA
CDR3: CASSQGRAGRSGELFF
DNA: TGCGCCAGCAGTCAGGGACGGGCGGGGAGATCCGGGGAGCTGTTTTTT

D: NA
J: TRBJ2-2
V: TRBV7-3
size: NA
CDR3: CASSLRGAGNTGELFF
DNA: TGTGCCAGCAGCTTACGGGGGGCGGGAAACACCGGGGAGCTGTTTTTT

D: TRBD1
J: TRBJ2-2
V: TRBV2
size: NA
CDR3: CASGQENTGELFF
DNA: TGTGCCAGTGGACAGGAAAACACCGGGGAGCTGTTTTTT

D: TRBD1
J: TRBJ2-1
V: TRBV5-6
size: NA
CDR3: CASSSVGTGLYNEQFF
DNA: TGTGCCAGCAGCTCCGTCGGGACAGGGCTTTACAATGAGCAGTTCTTC

D: NA
J: TRBJ1-3
V: TRBV5-1
size: NA
CDR3: CASSSKAGPSDSGNTIYF
DNA: TGCGCCAGCAGCTCCAAGGCGGGTCCGAGCGACTCTGGAAACACCATATATTTT

D: TRBD1
J: TRBJ1-1
V: TRBV7-3
size: few
CDR3: CASSPDRGDAEAFF
DNA: TGTGCCAGCAGCCCCGACAGGGGTGACGCTGAAGCTTTCTTT

D: TRBD2
J: TRBJ2-6
V: TRBV18
size: NA
CDR3: CASSPRPREVDSGANVLTF
DNA: TGTGCCAGCTCACCACGACCCCGGGAGGTTGACTCTGGGGCCAACGTCCTGACTTTC

D: NA
J: TRBJ2-2
V: TRBV7-9
size: NA
CDR3: CASSSVGANTGELFF
DNA: TGTGCCAGCAGCTCTGTAGGAGCGAACACCGGGGAGCTGTTTTTT

D: NA
J: TRBJ1-5
V: TRBV28
size: NA
CDR3: CAIATGNQPQHF
DNA: TGTGCCATCGCGACAGGCAATCAGCCCCAGCATTTT

D: NA
J: TRBJ1-5
V: TRBV7-2
size: NA
CDR3: CASSFTVGQPQHF
DNA: TGTGCCAGCAGCTTCACTGTAGGTCAGCCCCAGCATTTT

D: NA
J: TRBJ1-3
V: TRBV7-9
size: NA
CDR3: CASSFNRGASSGNTIYF
DNA: TGTGCCAGCAGCTTCAACCGGGGAGCGAGCTCTGGAAACACCATATATTTT

D: TRBD1
J: TRBJ1-2
V: TRBV10-2
size: NA
CDR3: CASQADRSNYGYTF
DNA: TGCGCCAGCCAAGCGGACAGGTCTAACTATGGCTACACCTTC

D: TRBD1
J: TRBJ2-5
V: TRBV29-1
size: NA
CDR3: CSATGYPETQYF
DNA: TGCAGCGCGACAGGGTATCCTGAGACCCAGTACTTC

D: NA
J: TRBJ1-4
V: TRBV6-5
size: NA
CDR3: CASSYSNRVYEKLFF
DNA: TGTGCCAGCAGTTACTCGAACAGGGTCTATGAAAAACTGTTTTTT

D: TRBD2
J: TRBJ2-3
V: TRBV11-2
size: NA
CDR3: CASSSRAGVGLRHTDTQYF
DNA: TGTGCCAGCAGCTCCCGAGCCGGCGTGGGACTACGGCACACAGATACGCAGTATTTT

D: NA
J: TRBJ1-1
V: TRBV29-1
size: NA
CDR3: CSVWKVNTEAFF
DNA: TGCAGCGTTTGGAAAGTTAACACTGAAGCTTTCTTT

D: TRBD1
J: TRBJ1-4
V: TRBV7-9
size: NA
CDR3: CASSLERGRSEKLFF
DNA: TGTGCCAGCAGCTTAGAGAGGGGGCGGTCAGAAAAACTGTTTTTT

D: NA
J: TRBJ2-4
V: TRBV6-2/TRBV6-3
size: NA
CDR3: CASSFPGLIAKNIQYF
DNA: TGTGCCAGCAGTTTCCCGGGACTCATAGCCAAAAACATTCAGTACTTC

D: TRBD1
J: TRBJ1-6
V: TRBV4-1
size: NA
CDR3: CASYEGQGSLSPLHF
DNA: TGCGCCAGCTATGAAGGACAGGGGAGTCTTTCACCCCTCCACTTT

D: NA
J: TRBJ1-4
V: TRBV28
size: NA
CDR3: CASGDKSFPNF
DNA: TGTGCCAGCGGAGATAAATCTTTCCCCAATTTT

D: NA
J: TRBJ1-1
V: TRBV5-1
size: NA
CDR3: CASSSNPTGTTNTEAFF
DNA: TGCGCCAGCAGCTCCAATCCAACCGGGACAACGAACACTGAAGCTTTCTTT

D: NA
J: TRBJ2-1
V: TRBV2
size: NA
CDR3: CASQTLSNSNEQFF
DNA: TGTGCCAGCCAGACACTATCTAATAGCAATGAGCAGTTCTTC

D: TRBD2
J: TRBJ2-5
V: TRBV12-3/TRBV12-4
size: NA
CDR3: CASSQGGETQYF
DNA: TGTGCCAGCAGTCAGGGAGGGGAGACCCAGTACTTC

D: NA
J: TRBJ1-2
V: TRBV30
size: NA
CDR3: CAWRRELNYGYTF
DNA: TGTGCCTGGAGGAGGGAACTTAACTATGGCTACACCTTC

D: NA
J: TRBJ1-4
V: TRBV4-1
size: few
CDR3: CASSRTGVFNEKLFF
DNA: TGCGCCAGCAGCCGCACCGGGGTGTTTAATGAAAAACTGTTTTTT

D: NA
J: TRBJ1-1
V: TRBV14
size: NA
CDR3: CASSQSLNTEAFF
DNA: TGTGCCAGCAGCCAATCTCTGAACACTGAAGCTTTCTTT

D: NA
J: TRBJ1-2
V: TRBV3-1/TRBV3-2
size: NA
CDR3: CASSRGQNGYTF
DNA: TGTGCCAGCAGCCGGGGTCAAAATGGCTACACCTTC

D: TRBD1
J: TRBJ1-5
V: TRBV6-6
size: NA
CDR3: CASSPRDRGRGQPQHF
DNA: TGTGCCAGCAGTCCCCGGGACAGGGGGCGCGGTCAGCCCCAGCATTTT

D: TRBD1
J: TRBJ1-2
V: TRBV6-5
size: NA
CDR3: CASLSGGSTYGYTF
DNA: TGTGCCAGCCTTTCAGGGGGCAGTACCTATGGCTACACCTTC

D: TRBD1
J: TRBJ1-3
V: TRBV5-4
size: few
CDR3: CASSPRGPGNTIYF
DNA: TGTGCCAGCAGCCCCAGGGGGCCTGGAAACACCATATATTTT

D: TRBD1
J: TRBJ1-1
V: TRBV5-1
size: NA
CDR3: CASSLEGRGLGAFF
DNA: TGCGCCAGCAGCTTGGAGGGCAGGGGGCTGGGGGCTTTCTTT